This TCR beta chain was recorded in a study of T-cell reconstitution after alpha-beta-depleted transplantation in children. This CDR3 contains 13 residues. The germline CDR1 and CDR2 sequences are SQVTM and ANQGSEA. With 4 bases removed from V and 3 bases from J, the gap between germline ends came to 13 bases. A library of TCRbeta sequences, prepared with unique molecular identifiers, was generated. Each CDR3 protein is one row after TCRdb ran MiXCR on the PCR reads. Of under 140,000 distinct CDR3 sequences listed, 9% to 12% were seen once; the top ten hold more than 7%. The sample holds many counts of this clonotype.

The chain employs TRBV29-1 and TRBJ2-7, with a possible D match to TRBD2 (6 bases). The specimen was PBMCs from the stem cell graft donor, collected from the stem cell graft. This sequence was found in a human donor who donated a stem cell graft to a child with acute lymphoblastic leukemia. This CDR3 is CSVVDSGRYEQYF. As DNA, the CDR3 is TGCAGCGTTGTGGATAGCGGCCGCTACGAGCAGTACTTC.